These 4 T cell receptor beta chains share one sample of origin, sequenced in a study of cytomegalovirus exposure and HLA in healthy donors. The primer mix had 60 Vbeta and 13 Jbeta primers. Repertoires were generated with immunoSEQ multiplex PCR, while TCRdb's copy carries only in-frame clones and drops some. The table shows about 190,000 clones, with about four fifths occurring only once. Sequenced sample: PBMCs. These receptor sequences come from a young man in good health and CMV-seropositive.

The rearrangement links TRBV7-2 to TRBJ1-6, with D possibly matching TRBD1 (5 bases). The CDR3 length is 14 residues. Trimming took off 3 bases at V and 8 bases at J, with 11 bases between the two ends. Germline V gene data show CDR1 as SGHTA and CDR2 as FQGNSA. The CDR3 sequence: CASSFKGLDSPLHF. The CDR3 DNA reads TGTGCCAGCAGCTTTAAGGGGTTGGATTCACCCCTCCACTTT.

V usage is TRBV19 and J usage is TRBJ1-5; a weak D match, TRBD1 (5 bases). The V gene's germline CDR1 is LNHDA and CDR2 SQIVND (reference sequence). Deletions cut 5 bases from V and 2 bases from J, with 28 bases between. This CDR3 comprises 20 residues. The DNA for the CDR3 is TGTGCCAGTAGTCCCGCTCCGGGACTCGGATCTAAATATGGCAATCAGCCCCAGCATTTT. It translates to CASSPAPGLGSKYGNQPQHF.

The chain recombines TRBV27 with TRBJ2-1; TRBD2 agrees at 10 bases. The CDR3 extends over 19 amino acids. V lost 7 bases, J lost 15 bases, and 30 bases stayed unmatched. Germline V gene sequence: CDR1 MNHEY, CDR2 SMNVEV (reference sequence). The CDR3 DNA follows: TGTGCCAGCACCCCTCCTCCAAAGGGGCTAGCGGGAGCTGCGGGAAGGGCGTTCTTC. This translates into CASTPPPKGLAGAAGRAFF.

The chain has TRBV28 and TRBJ2-1, with D unclear. Germline V gives CDR1 MDHEN, CDR2 SYDVKM. This CDR3 has 17 residues. The germline V and J ends were trimmed by 5 bases and 0 bases, with 17 bases remaining between them. The CDR3 DNA is TGTGCCAGCAGTCTCCCGACTTCTCCAAGCTCCTACAATGAGCAGTTCTTC. It encodes CASSLPTSPSSYNEQFF. Combining the CDR3 with reference TRBV28 and TRBJ2-1 gives the whole variable domain DVKVTQSSRYLVKRTGEKVFLECVQDMDHENMFWYRQDPGLGLRLIYFSYDVKMKEKGDIPEGYSVSREKKERFSLILESASTNQTSMYLCASSLPTSPSSYNEQFFGPGTRLTVL.